The TCR beta chain under discussion was sequenced for a study of cytomegalovirus exposure and HLA in healthy donors. Across the whole study: HLA-typed donors were the source of 82 million or so unique TCRs, which an early data release held. The study's findings and limits: Reports state that TCR beta sequences accurately predicted most subjects' HLA-A and HLA-B alleles. Among TCR beta chains, those listed as cytomegalovirus-associated numbered around 180. Per published reports, the classifier diagnosed cytomegalovirus status with high specificity and sensitivity.

The study ran its PCR with 60 Vbeta and 13 Jbeta primers. Some clones are missing from TCRdb's copy, which holds only in-frame ones; the method was immunoSEQ multiplex PCR. Here the sample spans 150,000 to 200,000 clones, more than 75% being singletons. This clone was detected once. The target antigen is unknown. Sequenced input: PBMCs. The TCR sequence derives from a man between 35 and 55 years old in good health and CMV-seropositive.

CDR3 DNA sequence: TGTGCCAGCACCGGGACTAACAATGCCGAGCAGTACTTC. It encodes CASTGTNNAEQYF. The chain couples TRBV7-9 to TRBJ2-7; 7 nucleotides align to TRBD2. CDR3 length: 13 amino acids. The trim removed 7 bases at V and 6 bases at J, leaving 9 bases unmatched. CDR1 is SEHNR and CDR2 is FQNEAQ in the germline V gene (reference sequence).